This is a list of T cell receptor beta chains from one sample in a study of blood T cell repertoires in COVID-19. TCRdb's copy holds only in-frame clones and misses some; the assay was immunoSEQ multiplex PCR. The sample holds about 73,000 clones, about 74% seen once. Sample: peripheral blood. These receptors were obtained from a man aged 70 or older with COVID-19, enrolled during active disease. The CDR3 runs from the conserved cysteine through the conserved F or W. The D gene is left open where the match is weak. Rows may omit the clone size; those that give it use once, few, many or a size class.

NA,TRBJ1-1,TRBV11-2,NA,CASSLDLWNTEAFF,TGTGCCAGCAGCTTAGATTTATGGAACACTGAAGCTTTCTTT
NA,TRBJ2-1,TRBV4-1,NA,CASSQDSTYNEQFF,TGCGCCAGCAGCCAAGATTCTACGTACAATGAGCAGTTCTTC
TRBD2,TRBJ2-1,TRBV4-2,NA,CASSPKPSSGKSNEQFF,TGTGCCAGCAGCCCGAAACCTTCTAGCGGGAAGAGCAATGAGCAGTTCTTC
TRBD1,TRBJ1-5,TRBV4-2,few,CASSQGQGVQPQHF,TGTGCCAGCAGCCAAGGACAGGGAGTACAGCCCCAGCATTTT
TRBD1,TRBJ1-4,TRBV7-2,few,CASSLDRGREKLFF,TGTGCCAGCAGCTTAGACAGGGGGCGGGAAAAACTGTTTTTT
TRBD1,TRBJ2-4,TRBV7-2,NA,CASSTTGVKNIQYF,TGTGCCAGCAGCACCACAGGGGTCAAAAACATTCAGTACTTC
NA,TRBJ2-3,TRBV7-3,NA,CASSFREGDTQYF,TGTGCCAGCAGCTTCAGGGAAGGAGATACGCAGTATTTT
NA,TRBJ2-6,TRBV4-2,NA,CASSQPLASGANVLTF,TGTGCCAGCAGCCAACCCTTGGCCTCTGGGGCCAACGTCCTGACTTTC
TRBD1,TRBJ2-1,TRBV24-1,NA,CATRTGGRDNEQFF,TGTGCCACCAGAACAGGGGGTAGGGACAATGAGCAGTTCTTC
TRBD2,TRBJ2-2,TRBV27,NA,CASSLAGGNTGELFF,TGTGCCAGCAGTTTAGCGGGAGGAAACACCGGGGAGCTGTTTTTT
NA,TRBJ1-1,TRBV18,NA,CASSPAGWNTEAFF,TGTGCCAGCTCACCCGCGGGGTGGAACACTGAAGCTTTCTTT
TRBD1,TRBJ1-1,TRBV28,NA,CASRPGTENTEAFF,TGTGCCAGCAGGCCCGGGACAGAGAACACTGAAGCTTTCTTT
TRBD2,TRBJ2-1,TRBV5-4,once,CASSLTRGAYEQFF,TGTGCCAGCAGCTTGACGCGGGGGGCGTACGAGCAGTTCTTC
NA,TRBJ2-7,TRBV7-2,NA,CASSLDPGPYEQYF,TGTGCCAGCAGCTTAGATCCAGGCCCCTACGAGCAGTACTTC
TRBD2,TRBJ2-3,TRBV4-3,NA,CASSQGPLGAGVTDTQYF,TGCGCCAGCAGCCAAGGCCCCCTAGGGGCGGGAGTGACAGATACGCAGTATTTT
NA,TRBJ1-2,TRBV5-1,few,CASSLGALNYGYTF,TGCGCCAGCAGCTTGGGGGCACTTAACTATGGCTACACCTTC
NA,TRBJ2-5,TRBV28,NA,CASSRERGQLYQETQYF,TGTGCCAGCAGTCGTGAGAGAGGACAGCTTTACCAAGAGACCCAGTACTTC
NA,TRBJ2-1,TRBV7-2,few,CASSLVPSANNEQFF,TGTGCCAGCAGCTTAGTGCCTAGCGCGAACAATGAGCAGTTCTTC
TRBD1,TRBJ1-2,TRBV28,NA,CASSSYSSGTGNGYTF,TGTGCCAGCAGTTCATATTCCTCCGGGACAGGGAATGGCTACACCTTC
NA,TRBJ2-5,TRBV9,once,CASSVVASQETQYF,TGTGCCAGCAGCGTAGTGGCTAGTCAGGAGACCCAGTACTTC
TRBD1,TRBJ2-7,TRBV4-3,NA,CASSPGQGFSSYEQYF,TGCGCCAGCAGCCCGGGACAGGGGTTCAGCTCCTACGAGCAGTACTTC
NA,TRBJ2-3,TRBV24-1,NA,CATSDLVGRDTDTQYF,TGTGCCACCAGTGATTTAGTCGGGAGAGACACAGATACGCAGTATTTT
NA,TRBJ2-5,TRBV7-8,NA,CASSLGGQETQYF,TGTGCCAGCAGCTTAGGCGGTCAAGAGACCCAGTACTTC
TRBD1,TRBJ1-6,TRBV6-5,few,CASREPGTGVPPLHF,TGTGCCAGCAGAGAGCCCGGGACAGGGGTTCCCCCCCTCCACTTT
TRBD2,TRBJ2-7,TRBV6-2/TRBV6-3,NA,CASSLAGVPYEQYF,TGTGCCAGCAGTCTCGCGGGAGTACCCTACGAGCAGTACTTC
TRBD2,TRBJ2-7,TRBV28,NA,CASRLPGGAENEQYF,TGTGCCAGCAGACTCCCGGGGGGGGCTGAGAACGAGCAGTACTTC
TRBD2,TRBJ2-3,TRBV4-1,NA,CASSQGGRGAGTQYF,TGCGCCAGCAGCCAAGGCGGGAGGGGAGCGGGTACGCAGTATTTT
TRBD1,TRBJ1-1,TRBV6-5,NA,CASSFRTGGNTEAFF,TGTGCCAGCAGTTTCCGGACAGGGGGGAACACTGAAGCTTTCTTT
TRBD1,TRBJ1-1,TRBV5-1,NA,CASSSGTGGNTEAFF,TGCGCCAGCAGCTCGGGGACAGGGGGAAACACTGAAGCTTTCTTT
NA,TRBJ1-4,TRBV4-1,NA,CASSQGGEKLFF,TGCGCCAGCAGCCAAGGAGGTGAAAAACTGTTTTTT
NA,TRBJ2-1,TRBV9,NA,CASSVRGGSYNEQFF,TGTGCCAGCAGCGTCAGAGGCGGGTCCTACAATGAGCAGTTCTTC
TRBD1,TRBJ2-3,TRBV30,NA,CAWKVDRARLGTQYF,TGTGCCTGGAAGGTTGACAGGGCGCGGCTTGGTACGCAGTATTTT
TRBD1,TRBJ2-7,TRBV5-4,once,CASSLAGTGGYYEQYF,TGTGCCAGCAGCTTGGCTGGGACAGGGGGCTATTACGAGCAGTACTTC
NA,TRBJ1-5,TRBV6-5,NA,CASARGDSNQPQHF,TGTGCCAGCGCCAGGGGAGATAGCAATCAGCCCCAGCATTTT
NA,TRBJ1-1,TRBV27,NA,CASSLSRNTEAFF,TGTGCCAGCAGTTTATCGAGGAACACTGAAGCTTTCTTT
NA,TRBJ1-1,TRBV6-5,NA,CASRGLRAEAFF,TGTGCCAGCAGGGGATTGAGGGCTGAAGCTTTCTTT
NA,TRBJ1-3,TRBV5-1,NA,CASSGPSGNTIYF,TGCGCCAGCAGCGGGCCCTCTGGAAACACCATATATTTT
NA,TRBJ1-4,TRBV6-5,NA,CASRGRGDEKLFF,TGTGCCAGCAGAGGTCGGGGGGATGAAAAACTGTTTTTT
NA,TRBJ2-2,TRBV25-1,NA,CASSYTNTGELFF,TGTGCCAGCAGTTACACGAACACCGGGGAGCTGTTTTTT
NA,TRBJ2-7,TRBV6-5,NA,CASSWPSGGIYEQYF,TGTGCCAGCAGTTGGCCCTCCGGAGGAATCTACGAGCAGTACTTC
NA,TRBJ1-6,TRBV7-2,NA,CASSLQYPGVSTYNSPLHF,TGTGCCAGCAGCTTACAGTACCCAGGGGTTAGCACCTATAATTCACCCCTCCACTTT
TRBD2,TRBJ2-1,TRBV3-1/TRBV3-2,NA,CASSQEGVRAGGYNEQFF,TGTGCCAGCAGCCAAGAAGGGGTACGAGCGGGAGGGTACAATGAGCAGTTCTTC